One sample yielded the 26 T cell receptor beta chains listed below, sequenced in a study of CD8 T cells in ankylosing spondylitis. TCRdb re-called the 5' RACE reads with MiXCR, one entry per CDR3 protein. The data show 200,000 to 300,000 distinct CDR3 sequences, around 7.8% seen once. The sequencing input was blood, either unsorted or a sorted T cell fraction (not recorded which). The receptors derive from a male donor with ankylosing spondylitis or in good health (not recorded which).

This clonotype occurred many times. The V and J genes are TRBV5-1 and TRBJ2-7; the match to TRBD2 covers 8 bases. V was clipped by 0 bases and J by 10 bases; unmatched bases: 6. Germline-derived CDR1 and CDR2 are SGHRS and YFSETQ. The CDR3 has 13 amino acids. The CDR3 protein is CASSLDIGREQYF. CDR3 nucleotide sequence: TGCGCCAGCAGCTTGGATATCGGGAGGGAACAGTACTTC.

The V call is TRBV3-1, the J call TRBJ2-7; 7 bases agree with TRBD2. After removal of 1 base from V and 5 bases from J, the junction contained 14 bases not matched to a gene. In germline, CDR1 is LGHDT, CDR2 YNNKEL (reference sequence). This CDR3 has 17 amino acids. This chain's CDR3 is CASSQASWWEGRDEQYF. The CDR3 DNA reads TGTGCCAGCAGCCAAGCTTCATGGTGGGAGGGCCGGGACGAGCAGTACTTC.

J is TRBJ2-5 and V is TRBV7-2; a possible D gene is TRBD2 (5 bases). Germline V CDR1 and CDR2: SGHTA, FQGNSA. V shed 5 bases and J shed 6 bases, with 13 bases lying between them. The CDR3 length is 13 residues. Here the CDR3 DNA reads TGTGCCAGCAGCGCCCCCTCGGGGAAGACCCAGTACTTC. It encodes CASSAPSGKTQYF.

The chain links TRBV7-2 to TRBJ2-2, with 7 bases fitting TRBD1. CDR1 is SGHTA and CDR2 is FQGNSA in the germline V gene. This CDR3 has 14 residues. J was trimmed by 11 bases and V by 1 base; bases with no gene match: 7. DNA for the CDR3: TGTGCCAGCAGCTTAGGTTTTGAGGGGGCCGAGCTGTTTTTT. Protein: CASSLGFEGAELFF.

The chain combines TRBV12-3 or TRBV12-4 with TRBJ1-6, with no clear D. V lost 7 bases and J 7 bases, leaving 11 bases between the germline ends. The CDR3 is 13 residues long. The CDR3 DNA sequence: TGTGCCAGCAACCTTGGACCGAATTCACCCCTCCACTTT. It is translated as CASNLGPNSPLHF.

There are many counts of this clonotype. This CDR3 is CASSLGVENYEQYF. In nucleotides, the CDR3 is TGTGCCAGCAGCTTAGGTGTGGAGAACTACGAGCAGTACTTC. This sequence joins TRBV7-2 and TRBJ2-7; D unclear. The CDR3 contains 14 residues. V was pared by 1 base and J by 3 bases, with 10 bases between. Germline CDR1 and CDR2: SGHTA and FQGNSA.

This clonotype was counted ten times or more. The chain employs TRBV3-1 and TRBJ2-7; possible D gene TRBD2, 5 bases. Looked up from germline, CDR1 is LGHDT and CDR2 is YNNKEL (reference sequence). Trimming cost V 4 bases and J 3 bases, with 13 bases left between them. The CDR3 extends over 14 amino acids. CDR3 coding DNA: TGTGCCAGCAGCCCGAACCTAGCTAGCTACGAGCAGTACTTC. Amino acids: CASSPNLASYEQYF.

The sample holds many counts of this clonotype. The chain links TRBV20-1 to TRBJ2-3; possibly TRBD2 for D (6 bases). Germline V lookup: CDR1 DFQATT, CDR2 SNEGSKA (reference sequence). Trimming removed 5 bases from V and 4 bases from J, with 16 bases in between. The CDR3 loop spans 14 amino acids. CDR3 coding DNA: TGCAGTGCTGTAAGCGGGTGGTATGCAGATACGCAGTATTTT. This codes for CSAVSGWYADTQYF.

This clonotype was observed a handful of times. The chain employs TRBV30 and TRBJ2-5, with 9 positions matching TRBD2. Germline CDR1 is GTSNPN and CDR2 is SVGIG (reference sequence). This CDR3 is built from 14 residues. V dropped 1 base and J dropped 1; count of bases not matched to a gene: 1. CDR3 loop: CAWSATSGQETQYF. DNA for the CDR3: TGTGCCTGGAGTGCGACTAGCGGCCAAGAGACCCAGTACTTC.

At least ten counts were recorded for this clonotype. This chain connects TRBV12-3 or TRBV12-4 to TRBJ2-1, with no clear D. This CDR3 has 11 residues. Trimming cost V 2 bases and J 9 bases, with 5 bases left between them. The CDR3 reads CASSLTVEQFF. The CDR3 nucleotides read TGTGCCAGCAGTTTAACAGTTGAGCAGTTCTTC.

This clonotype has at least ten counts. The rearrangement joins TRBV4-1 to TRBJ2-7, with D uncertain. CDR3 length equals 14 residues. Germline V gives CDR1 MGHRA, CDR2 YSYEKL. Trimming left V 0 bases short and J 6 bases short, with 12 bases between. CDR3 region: CASSQEWWASEQYF. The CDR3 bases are TGCGCCAGCAGCCAAGAATGGTGGGCCTCCGAGCAGTACTTC.

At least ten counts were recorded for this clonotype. The DNA of the CDR3 is TGTGCCATCAGTGATTTCCGATTCCCCAGGGGCAGGAGGACTGAAGCTTTCTTT. Protein product: CAISDFRFPRGRRTEAFF. This rearrangement joins TRBV10-3 to TRBJ1-1, with D tentatively TRBD1 (6 bases). CDR3 length: 18 amino acids. Trimming removed 3 bases at V and 5 bases at J, with 25 bases between. Germline CDR1 reads ENHRY; CDR2 reads SYGVKD.

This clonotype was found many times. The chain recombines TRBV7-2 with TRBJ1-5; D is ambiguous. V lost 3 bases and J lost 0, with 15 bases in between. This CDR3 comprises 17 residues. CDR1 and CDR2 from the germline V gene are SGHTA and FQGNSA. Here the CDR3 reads CASSFDLDGHSNQPQHF. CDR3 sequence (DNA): TGTGCCAGCAGCTTCGACTTAGACGGGCATAGCAATCAGCCCCAGCATTTT.

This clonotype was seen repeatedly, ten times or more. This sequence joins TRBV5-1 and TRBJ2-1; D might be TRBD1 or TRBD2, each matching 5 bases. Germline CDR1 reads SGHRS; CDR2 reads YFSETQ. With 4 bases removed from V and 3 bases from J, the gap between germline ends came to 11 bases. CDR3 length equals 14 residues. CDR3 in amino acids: CASSPLGVYNEQFF. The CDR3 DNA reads TGCGCCAGCAGCCCATTGGGGGTCTACAATGAGCAGTTCTTC.

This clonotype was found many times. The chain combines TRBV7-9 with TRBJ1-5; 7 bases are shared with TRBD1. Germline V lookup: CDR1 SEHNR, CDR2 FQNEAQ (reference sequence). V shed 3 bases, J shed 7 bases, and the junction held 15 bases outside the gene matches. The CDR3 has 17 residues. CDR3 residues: CASSFPSFRQGGQPQHF. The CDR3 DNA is TGTGCCAGCAGCTTCCCCTCGTTTCGACAGGGAGGCCAGCCCCAGCATTTT.

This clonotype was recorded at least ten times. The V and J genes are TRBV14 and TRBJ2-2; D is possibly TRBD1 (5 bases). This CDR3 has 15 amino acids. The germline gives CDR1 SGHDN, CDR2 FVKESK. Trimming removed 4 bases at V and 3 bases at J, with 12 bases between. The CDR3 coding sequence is TGTGCCAGCAGCCCACCAATGACAGACACCGGGGAGCTGTTTTTT. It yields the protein CASSPPMTDTGELFF.

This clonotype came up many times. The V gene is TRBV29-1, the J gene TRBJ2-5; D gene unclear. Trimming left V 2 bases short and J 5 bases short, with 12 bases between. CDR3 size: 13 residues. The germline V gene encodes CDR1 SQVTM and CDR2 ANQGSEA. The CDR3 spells CSVERSPRETQYF. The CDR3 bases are TGCAGCGTTGAAAGGTCGCCCAGGGAGACCCAGTACTTC.

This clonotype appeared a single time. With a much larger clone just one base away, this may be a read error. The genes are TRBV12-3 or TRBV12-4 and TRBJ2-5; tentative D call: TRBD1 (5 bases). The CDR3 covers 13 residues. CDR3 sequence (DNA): TGTGCCAGCATCCTAGGGGAACGAGAGTCCCAGTACTTC. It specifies CASILGERESQYF.

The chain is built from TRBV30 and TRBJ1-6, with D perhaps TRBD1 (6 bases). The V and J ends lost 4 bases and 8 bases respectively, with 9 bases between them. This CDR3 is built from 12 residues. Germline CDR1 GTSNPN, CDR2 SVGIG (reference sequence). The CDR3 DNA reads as TGTGCCTGGATGGACAGCTATTCACCCCTCCACTTT. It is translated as CAWMDSYSPLHF.

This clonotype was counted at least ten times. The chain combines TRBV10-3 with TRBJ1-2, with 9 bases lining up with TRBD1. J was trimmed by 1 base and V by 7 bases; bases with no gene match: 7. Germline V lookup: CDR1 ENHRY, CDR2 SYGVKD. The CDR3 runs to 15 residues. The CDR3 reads CAITPGQGVNYGYTF. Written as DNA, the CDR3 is TGTGCCATCACCCCGGGACAGGGAGTTAACTATGGCTACACCTTC.

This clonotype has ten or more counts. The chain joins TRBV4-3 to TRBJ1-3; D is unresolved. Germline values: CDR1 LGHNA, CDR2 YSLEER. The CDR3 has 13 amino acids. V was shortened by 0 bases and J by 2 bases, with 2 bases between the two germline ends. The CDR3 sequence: CASSQDPGNTIYF. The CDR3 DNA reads TGCGCCAGCAGCCAAGATCCTGGAAACACCATATATTTT.

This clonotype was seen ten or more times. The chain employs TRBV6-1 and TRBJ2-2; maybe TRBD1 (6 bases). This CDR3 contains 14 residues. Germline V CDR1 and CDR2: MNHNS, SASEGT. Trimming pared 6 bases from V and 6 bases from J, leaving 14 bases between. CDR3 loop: CASSLRQVAGELFF. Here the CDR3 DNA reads TGTGCCAGCAGCCTACGACAGGTGGCCGGGGAGCTGTTTTTT.

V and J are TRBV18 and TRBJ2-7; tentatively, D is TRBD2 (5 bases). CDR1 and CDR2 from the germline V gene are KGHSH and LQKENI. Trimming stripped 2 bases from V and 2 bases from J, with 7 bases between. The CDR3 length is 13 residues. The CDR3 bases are TGTGCCAGCTCACCAGGGGAGCCCTACGAGCAGTACTTC. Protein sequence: CASSPGEPYEQYF.

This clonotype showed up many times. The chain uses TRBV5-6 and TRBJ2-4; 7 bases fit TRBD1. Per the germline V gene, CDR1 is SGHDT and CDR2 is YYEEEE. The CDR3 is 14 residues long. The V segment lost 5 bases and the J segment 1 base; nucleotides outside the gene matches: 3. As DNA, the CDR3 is TGTGCCAGCAGGCAGACAGGGGCCAAAAACATTCAGTACTTC. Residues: CASRQTGAKNIQYF.

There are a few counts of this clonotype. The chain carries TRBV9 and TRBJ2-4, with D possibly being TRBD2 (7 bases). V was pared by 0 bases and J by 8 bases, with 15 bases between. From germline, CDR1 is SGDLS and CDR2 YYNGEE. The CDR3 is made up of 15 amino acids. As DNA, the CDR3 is TGTGCCAGCAGCGTAGGGGGGGGGGCGTCCCACATTCAGTACTTC. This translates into CASSVGGGASHIQYF.

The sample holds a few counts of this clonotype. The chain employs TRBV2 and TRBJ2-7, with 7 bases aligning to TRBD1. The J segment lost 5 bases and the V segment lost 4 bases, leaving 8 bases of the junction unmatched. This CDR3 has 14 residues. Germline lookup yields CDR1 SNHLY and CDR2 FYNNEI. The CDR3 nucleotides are TGTGCCAGCAGTGCCTGGCAGGGGGAAAACGAGCAGTACTTC. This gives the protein CASSAWQGENEQYF.